The 26 T cell receptor beta chains in this list originate from one sample, sequenced in a study of cytomegalovirus exposure and HLA in healthy donors. Amplification used 60 Vbeta primers and 13 Jbeta primers. Generated by immunoSEQ multiplex PCR, the TCRdb table keeps only in-frame clones and is missing some. In the table there are under 120,000 clones, 70% of which are singletons. The sequencing sample was made of PBMCs. These receptors all come from a man aged 35 to 55 in good health and CMV-seropositive.

This clone appeared a single time. This chain links TRBV6-5 with TRBJ2-1, with a weak D call TRBD2 (6 bases). The germline CDR1 and CDR2 sequences are MNHEY and SVGAGI. The CDR3 contains 12 residues. Trimming took off 6 bases at V and 6 bases at J, with 9 bases between the two ends. The CDR3 DNA is TGTGCCAGCAGAACCGGGGGCAATGAGCAGTTCTTC. This translates into CASRTGGNEQFF.

This clone is a singleton in its sample. This chain connects TRBV4-3 to TRBJ2-7, with TRBD2 matching over 7 bases. CDR1 and CDR2 from the germline V gene are LGHNA and YSLEER. The CDR3 is 16 amino acids. Trimming took 3 bases from V and 0 from J; bases not matched to a gene: 8. The CDR3 reads CASSQDLAVISYEQYF. DNA of the CDR3: TGCGCCAGCAGCCAGGATCTAGCGGTGATCTCCTACGAGCAGTACTTC.

This clone was counted a single time. The J gene is TRBJ2-6, the V gene TRBV7-9, with 12 positions matching TRBD2. The germline gives CDR1 SEHNR, CDR2 FQNEAQ (reference sequence). With V trimmed by 3 bases and J by 2 bases, 5 bases remained unmatched. CDR3 size: 18 residues. In DNA, the CDR3 is TGTGCCAGCAGCTTTCAGACTAGCGGGAGAGCTGGGGCCAACGTCCTGACTTTC. Translated: CASSFQTSGRAGANVLTF.

This clone was counted only a few times. DNA for the CDR3: TGTGCCAGCGGCTCACAGGGGGCAAGCTATGGCTACACCTTC. As protein: CASGSQGASYGYTF. The J gene is TRBJ1-2, the V gene TRBV5-6; 9 nucleotides align to TRBD1. The CDR3 length is 14 residues. Germline values: CDR1 SGHDT, CDR2 YYEEEE. Trimming at V came to 7 bases and at J to 4 bases, leaving 8 bases not matched to a gene.

The CDR3 region is CAWSIGSGTLYEQYF. CDR3 DNA: TGTGCCTGGAGTATTGGTAGCGGGACCCTCTACGAGCAGTACTTC. This chain connects TRBV30 to TRBJ2-7; the match to TRBD2 covers 8 bases. CDR3 length: 15 amino acids. Germline CDR1 is GTSNPN and CDR2 is SVGIG (reference sequence). The ends lost 2 bases at V and 3 bases at J; junction bases unmatched: 9.

V gene TRBV4-1 combines with J gene TRBJ2-6, with 8 positions matching TRBD2. The length of the CDR3 is 16 residues. Germline V gives CDR1 MGHRA, CDR2 YSYEKL. Trimming removed 1 base from V and 1 base from J; junction bases left unmatched: 0. CDR3 amino acids: CASSQAGGSGANVLTF. CDR3 DNA: TGCGCCAGCAGCCAAGCGGGGGGGTCTGGGGCCAACGTCCTGACTTTC.

The rearrangement joins TRBV9 to TRBJ2-5; 9 positions agree with TRBD2. The CDR3 spans 14 residues. CDR1 is SGDLS, CDR2 YYNGEE, per germline. J lost 6 bases, V lost 4 bases, and 7 bases had no gene match. Written as DNA, the CDR3 is TGTGCCAGCAGCACAGGACTAGCGAAACAGACCCAGTACTTC. This sequence encodes CASSTGLAKQTQYF.

The chain carries TRBV19 and TRBJ2-3; D is unclear. Germline-derived CDR1 and CDR2 are LNHDA and SQIVND (reference sequence). This CDR3 comprises 12 residues. Trimming removed 3 bases from V and 4 bases from J, with 5 bases in between. CDR3 nucleotide sequence: TGTGCCAGTAGTATGAGTCCAGATACGCAGTATTTT. It translates to CASSMSPDTQYF. The variable domain in full, completed from reference TRBV19 and TRBJ2-3, reads DGGITQSPKYLFRKEGQNVTLSCEQNLNHDAMYWYRQDPGQGLRLIYYSQIVNDFQKGDIAEGYSVSREKKESFPLTVTSAQKNPTAFYLCASSMSPDTQYFGPGTRLTVL.

The chain has TRBV2 and TRBJ2-7, with 12 positions matching TRBD2. V was pared by 6 bases and J by 4 bases, with 13 bases of the junction left unmatched. Germline lookup yields CDR1 SNHLY and CDR2 FYNNEI. The CDR3 is 17 residues long. Here the CDR3 DNA reads TGTGCCAGCAGGTTAGGCCTAGCGGGAGGGCCCTCATACGAGCAGTACTTC. Its protein product is CASRLGLAGGPSYEQYF.

The V and J genes are TRBV6-5 and TRBJ1-1, with unresolved D. V shed 6 bases and J shed 2 bases, with 16 bases lying between them. This CDR3 is 15 amino acids long. Germline CDR1 reads MNHEY; CDR2 reads SVGAGI. CDR3 region: CASSSPAEGNTEAFF. In DNA form, the CDR3 reads TGTGCCAGCAGCTCCCCCGCAGAGGGCAACACTGAAGCTTTCTTT.

The chain carries TRBV11-1 and TRBJ2-7; TRBD1 agrees at 8 bases. The CDR3 is 14 residues long. The germline V gene has CDR1 SGHAT and CDR2 FQDESV (reference sequence). V lost 2 bases to trimming and J lost 1 base; unmatched junction nucleotides: 1. This CDR3 is CASSLRQGSYEQYF. The DNA for the CDR3 is TGTGCCAGCAGCTTACGACAGGGGTCCTACGAGCAGTACTTC.

Here the CDR3 DNA reads TGTGCCAGCAGCTTGGAGGCTGTCCCGGGACTAGCCTACAATGAGCAGTTCTTC. Its translation: CASSLEAVPGLAYNEQFF. The chain combines TRBV5-6 with TRBJ2-1; 8 positions agree with TRBD2. The junction had 10 bases not matched to a gene; V was cut back by 0 bases and J by 2 bases. In germline, CDR1 is SGHDT, CDR2 YYEEEE. The CDR3 runs 18 residues.

This clone was observed a few times. DNA for the CDR3: TGTGCCAGCAGTTGGGGACAGGGCCTTAATACTGAAGCTTTCTTT. This sequence encodes CASSWGQGLNTEAFF. The chain recombines TRBV6-6 with TRBJ1-1; 9 nucleotides align to TRBD1. Trimming at V came to 4 bases and at J to 5 bases, leaving 8 bases not matched to a gene. The CDR3 has 15 residues. Germline CDR1 and CDR2: MNHNY and SVGAGI (reference sequence).

The genes are TRBV6-5 and TRBJ2-7; 12 positions match TRBD2. The CDR3 runs to 14 residues. The V segment lost 6 bases and the J segment 3 bases; nucleotides outside the gene matches: 3. CDR1 and CDR2 (germline): MNHEY, SVGAGI. In DNA form, the CDR3 reads TGTGCCAGCAGACCGGGACTAGCGGGCTACGAGCAGTACTTC. Translating it yields CASRPGLAGYEQYF.

The V gene is TRBV5-4, the J gene TRBJ2-3; 8 nucleotides line up with TRBD2. CDR3 length equals 16 residues. V shed 4 bases, J shed 4 bases, and the junction held 11 bases outside the gene matches. The V gene's germline CDR1 is SGHNT and CDR2 YYREEE (reference sequence). The CDR3, as DNA: TGTGCCAGCAGCCCAAACCCAGCGGGAGTTTCAGATACGCAGTATTTT. It encodes CASSPNPAGVSDTQYF.

J is TRBJ1-2 and V is TRBV5-1; no definite D call. This CDR3 comprises 13 residues. Trimming left V 2 bases short and J 4 bases short, with 9 bases between. Germline values: CDR1 SGHRS, CDR2 YFSETQ. CDR3: CASSFPGGYGYTF. CDR3 in DNA: TGCGCCAGCAGCTTCCCAGGTGGCTATGGCTACACCTTC.

This clone was recorded a few times. The V and J genes are TRBV7-3 and TRBJ2-2; 7 bases are a match to TRBD1. This CDR3 is built from 15 residues. Germline V gene lookup returns CDR1 SGHTA and CDR2 FQGTGA. V shed 6 bases, J shed 3 bases, and the junction held 7 bases outside the gene matches. CDR3 protein: CASRKDRADTGELFF. The DNA of the CDR3 is TGTGCCAGCAGAAAAGACAGGGCTGACACCGGGGAGCTGTTTTTT. Full variable domain (remainder filled in from reference TRBV7-3 and TRBJ2-2): GAGVSQTPSNKVTEKGKYVELRCDPISGHTALYWYRQSLGQGPEFLIYFQGTGAADDSGLPNDRFFAVRPEGSVSTLKIQRTERGDSAVYLCASRKDRADTGELFFGEGSRLTVL.

In this sample, this clone turned up a few times. The chain couples TRBV30 to TRBJ1-1; D is unresolved. Trimming took off 1 base at V and 11 bases at J, with 20 bases between the two ends. Germline-derived CDR1 and CDR2 are GTSNPN and SVGIG (reference sequence). The CDR3 runs to 14 residues. The CDR3, as DNA: TGTGCCTGGAGTGCTGAGGAAGTCCGGGGTTCGGCTTTCTTT. Translating gives CAWSAEEVRGSAFF.

The J gene is TRBJ1-2, the V gene TRBV5-4; 9 bases are shared with TRBD1. Germline values: CDR1 SGHNT, CDR2 YYREEE (reference sequence). The junction had 15 bases not matched to a gene; V was cut back by 7 bases and J by 8 bases. This CDR3 is built from 15 residues. DNA of the CDR3: TGTGCCAGCCGAGACCCGGGACAGGGCGTGAGGGGCTACACCTTC. Its protein is CASRDPGQGVRGYTF.

The V gene is TRBV18, the J gene TRBJ2-2, with D possibly being TRBD2 (5 bases). Germline CDR1 is KGHSH and CDR2 is LQKENI. V lost 2 bases and J lost 6, with 10 bases in between. There are 14 residues in the CDR3. CDR3 coding DNA: TGTGCCAGCTCACCAGAGGGTTCGGCCGGGGAGCTGTTTTTT. Encoded protein: CASSPEGSAGELFF.

This clone appeared a few times. The CDR3 is CASELWSSYNEQFF. The CDR3, as DNA: TGTGCCAGCGAGCTCTGGAGCTCCTACAATGAGCAGTTCTTC. The chain has TRBV6-1 and TRBJ2-1; D unresolved. The CDR3 runs 14 residues. V gave up 8 bases and J gave up 0 bases, with 11 bases separating them. CDR1 is MNHNS and CDR2 is SASEGT in the germline V gene.

The chain employs TRBV4-1 and TRBJ2-7; D unclear. This CDR3 spans 14 amino acids. Looked up from germline, CDR1 is MGHRA and CDR2 is YSYEKL. The ends were cut back, 0 bases at V and 3 bases at J, with 9 bases in the middle. In DNA, the CDR3 is TGCGCCAGCAGCCAAGACTCGGAGATCTACGAGCAGTACGTC. This encodes CASSQDSEIYEQYV.

The rearrangement uses TRBV6-1 and TRBJ1-2; D might be TRBD1 (6 bases). Germline CDR1 and CDR2: MNHNS and SASEGT. The CDR3 is 13 residues long. Here the CDR3 reads CATSGEGVYGYTF. The CDR3 DNA is TGTGCGACCTCCGGAGAGGGGGTCTATGGCTACACCTTC.

The chain combines TRBV4-1 with TRBJ1-2; D ambiguous. The germline CDR1 and CDR2 sequences are MGHRA and YSYEKL. Trimming removed 0 bases from V and 6 bases from J, with 8 bases in between. The CDR3 is made up of 13 amino acids. The CDR3 spells CASSQDSYNGYTF. CDR3 in DNA: TGCGCCAGCAGCCAAGACTCCTATAATGGCTACACCTTC.

The chain has TRBV16 and TRBJ2-7; D not certain. The CDR3 loop spans 13 amino acids. V lost 8 bases and J lost 2, with 13 bases in between. Germline V lookup: CDR1 KGHSY, CDR2 FQNENV. CDR3 sequence reads: CASATGAPYEQYF. CDR3 DNA: TGTGCCAGCGCCACGGGTGCGCCCTACGAGCAGTACTTC.

This chain connects TRBV5-4 to TRBJ1-1; 9 bases are a match to TRBD1. This CDR3 spans 14 amino acids. In germline, CDR1 is SGHNT, CDR2 YYREEE (reference sequence). V was clipped by 5 bases and J by 5 bases; unmatched bases: 7. The CDR3, as DNA: TGTGCCAGCAGGTTACAGGGGGCTGGGACTGAAGCTTTCTTT. As protein: CASRLQGAGTEAFF. Together with reference TRBV5-4 and TRBJ1-1, the CDR3 gives the full variable domain: ETGVTQSPTHLIKTRGQQVTLRCSSQSGHNTVSWYQQALGQGPQFIFQYYREEENGRGNFPPRFSGLQFPNYSSELNVNALELDDSALYLCASRLQGAGTEAFFGQGTRLTVV.